This TCR beta chain came from a study of blood T cell repertoires in COVID-19 (dated by TCRdb to 2018 to 2020). In the study overall: Collaborator samples came from the United States, Italy and Spain and covered acute and convalescent phases of COVID-19. The material from the prospective study consisted of cDNA or gDNA derived from T cells, B-cell-depleted T cells, or PBMCs. Where available, HLA class I and class II types were taken from metadata supplied by the sample provider and were not determined by assay-based typing. A de-identified subject ID, COVID-19 status, age in years and sex were almost always included in the sample metadata. The repertoires were released in a freely available public database intended as a resource for research on the immune response to SARS-CoV-2. Samples came from the ongoing ImmuneRACE study (first 160 participants) plus 1,254 subjects from 6 global collaborators. Subjects who had been exposed to COVID-19, were actively infected with it, or had recovered from it provided the deeply sampled blood TCRbeta repertoires that made up the dataset. Study-wide findings and limitations: The quantity of clinical and demographic metadata differed by source and by participant and was supplied without curation.

Collaborating institutions collected whole blood in K2EDTA tubes following their own protocols. Collaborator samples were shipped for TCRbeta analysis as frozen whole blood, isolated PBMCs, or DNA extracted from either sample type. The immunoSEQ Assay, a bias-controlled multiplex PCR, was used to amplify TCRbeta CDR3 regions from genomic DNA. Under the source paper's analysis protocol: The number of nucleated cells in each sample was estimated by amplification of reference gene primers within the assay. To quantify the absolute abundance of each unique TCRbeta CDR3 rearrangement, sequence reads were collapsed and filtered. For each sample, productive Simpson clonality was calculated as the square root of Simpson's diversity index over productive rearrangements. In its TCRdb copy, this immuneACCESS table keeps in-frame sequences only and misses some clones. Where compared with another copy, unresolved V genes explain less than half of these, and the others have no known cause. Clone size and the V and J calls come from that table; the DNA yielded D and trimming. Here the sample has approximately 71,000 clones; about nine tenths occur a single time. The ten largest clones take up roughly 5% of the sample.

Spanning cysteine to phenylalanine, the CDR3 consists of 12 amino acids. The entry retains the CDR3 DNA only, 36 bases that are in frame from base 1. The CDR1 and CDR2 encoded by the germline V gene are MDHEN and SYDVKM. Deletion took 4 bases off V and 6 bases off J, with a span of 7 bases between the germline ends. On this clone itself: What this receptor recognizes is not known. No much larger clonotype is one base removed from it; base qualities were not supplied.

This TCR was recovered from a woman younger than 35 with acute or convalescent COVID-19. The specimen was peripheral blood. In this chain, TRBV28 is recombined with TRBJ1-5, with the D segment identity uncertain. The CDR3 here reads CASSSGSQPQHF. DNA sequence: TGTGCCAGCAGTTCGGGTAGTCAGCCCCAGCATTTT.